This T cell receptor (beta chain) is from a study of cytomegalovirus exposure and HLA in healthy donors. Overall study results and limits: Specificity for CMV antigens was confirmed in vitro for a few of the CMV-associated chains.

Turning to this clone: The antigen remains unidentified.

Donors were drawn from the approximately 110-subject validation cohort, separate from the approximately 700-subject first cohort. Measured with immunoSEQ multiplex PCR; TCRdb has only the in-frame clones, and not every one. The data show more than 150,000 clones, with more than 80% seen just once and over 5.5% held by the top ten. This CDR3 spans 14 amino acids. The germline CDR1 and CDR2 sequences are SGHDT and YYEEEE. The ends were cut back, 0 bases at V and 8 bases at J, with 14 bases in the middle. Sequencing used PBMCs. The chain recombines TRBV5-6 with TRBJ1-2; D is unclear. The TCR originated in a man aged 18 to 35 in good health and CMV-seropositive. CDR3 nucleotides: TGTGCCAGCAGCTTGGGATCCCTCCCGAGGGGCTACACCTTC. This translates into CASSLGSLPRGYTF.